This entry lists 14 T cell receptor beta chains sequenced from one sample in a study of T cells expressing NK-cell markers. TCRdb re-called the 5' RACE reads and catalogs CDR3 proteins one per entry, DNA excluded. The sample has approximately 550,000 distinct CDR3 sequences, and its top ten clones hold roughly 3.6%. The sample comprised blood T cells: a sorted CD56 or NKG2C T cell subset, CD4+ or CD8+ T cells, or bulk PBMC T cells (not recorded which). The origin of the receptors is a young man in good health.

This sequence joins TRBV12-3 or TRBV12-4 and TRBJ2-4; the D call from TCRdb, TRBD1, cannot be confirmed without DNA. CDR3 size: 14 residues. The CDR3 sequence is CASAPDRDLNIQYF.

The chain has TRBV7-9 and TRBJ2-3; TCRdb lists TRBD2, though no DNA is available to test this call. The germline V gene encodes CDR1 SEHNR and CDR2 FQNEAQ (reference sequence). This CDR3 spans 11 amino acids. The chain's CDR3 is CASSEGVREYF.

The CDR3 region is CASSLRAGITQPQHF. V gene TRBV12-3 or TRBV12-4 combines with J gene TRBJ1-5; TCRdb indicates TRBD1, and absent DNA this call remains unverified. CDR3 length equals 15 residues.

The chain carries TRBV10-1 and TRBJ2-1; TCRdb returns TRBD1, unconfirmable since there is no DNA. Germline CDR1 WNHNN, CDR2 SYGVQD (reference sequence). This CDR3 has 17 amino acids. The CDR3 reads CASSESVGTPPYNEQFF.

The V call is TRBV7-2, the J call TRBJ2-7. Per germline, CDR1 SGHTA and CDR2 FQGNSA. The CDR3 covers 14 residues. This chain's CDR3 is CASSLGGPILEQYF.

The CDR3: CSVAYVTQETQYF. The chain recombines TRBV29-1 with TRBJ2-5. The CDR3 is made up of 13 amino acids. Germline CDR1 reads SQVTM; CDR2 reads ANQGSEA.

The V gene is TRBV7-2, the J gene TRBJ2-7; TCRdb proposes TRBD1, but this gene call is untestable without DNA. Germline V CDR1 and CDR2: SGHTA, FQGNSA. CDR3 length: 14 residues. The CDR3: CASSSVDRGFEQYF.

The chain is built from TRBV20-1 and TRBJ1-1. Germline assignment: CDR1 DFQATT and CDR2 SNEGSKA (reference sequence). This CDR3 has 14 amino acids. The CDR3 is CSARDSRGWIEAFF.

J is TRBJ2-3 and V is TRBV7-9; TCRdb's assignment of TRBD2 cannot be checked, as there is no DNA. In germline, CDR1 is SEHNR, CDR2 FQNEAQ (reference sequence). The CDR3 length is 16 residues. The CDR3 loop reads CASSVREGSNTDTQYF. Based on the CDR3 plus reference TRBV7-9 and TRBJ2-3, the full variable domain is DTGVSQNPRHKITKRGQNVTFRCDPISEHNRLYWYRQTLGQGPEFLTYFQNEAQLEKSRLLSDRFSAERPKGSFSTLEIQRTEQGDSAMYLCASSVREGSNTDTQYFGPGTRLTVL.

The chain has TRBV6-2 or TRBV6-3 and TRBJ2-7. Germline V gene lookup returns CDR1 MNHEY and CDR2 SVGEGT. This CDR3 region has 14 residues. The CDR3 loop is CASSYGGRPHEQYF.

The chain uses TRBV12-3 or TRBV12-4 and TRBJ2-2; the D gene TCRdb calls, TRBD1, cannot be checked with no DNA. This CDR3 is 18 amino acids long. CDR3 region: CASSFPPLQGENTGELFF.

This chain joins TRBV5-5 and TRBJ1-6. CDR1 SGHKS and CDR2 YYEKEE come from the germline V gene (reference sequence). The CDR3 length is 15 residues. The CDR3 sequence: CASSWDRGYNSPLHF.

This chain uses TRBV4-3 with TRBJ1-2. CDR3 length equals 14 residues. In germline, CDR1 is LGHNA, CDR2 YSLEER. The CDR3 loop reads CASSQDFTGHGYTF.

The chain joins TRBV5-1 to TRBJ2-6; with no DNA, the TCRdb D assignment of TRBD2 cannot be verified. The CDR3 runs to 17 residues. In germline, CDR1 is SGHRS, CDR2 YFSETQ. CDR3 amino acids: CASSPQRGEDGANVLTF.